This passage covers 15 T cell receptor beta chains from one sample sequenced in a study of shared clonotypes between healthy human individuals (dated by TCRdb to the early 2020s). Library preparation employed the immunoSEQ multiplex PCR assay. Entries here come from immuneACCESS through TCRdb and include only in-frame sequences with V and J called. Some clones fail to appear in such tables; in the studies checked, an unresolved V gene covers under half of the shortfall, and the cause of the remainder is unknown. Recorded for this sample are 2.5 million or so clones; around nine tenths of them occurred a single time. About 0.13% of the sample goes to the ten largest clones. The sample comprised naive CD4+ T cells sorted from blood. The sample's cell subset or site label, in plain terms: CD45RA+ positively selected. These receptors were collected from a man in his late teens or twenties in good health.

J is TRBJ2-7 and V is TRBV10-2, with 8 bases identical to TRBD1. This CDR3 is built from 15 residues. Trimming took 0 bases from V and 2 from J; bases not matched to a gene: 3. Germline CDR1 reads WSHSY; CDR2 reads SAAADI. In DNA form, the CDR3 reads TGCGCCAGCAGTGAGTCTGACAGGGGTCCCTACGAGCAGTACTTC. This encodes CASSESDRGPYEQYF.

The chain employs TRBV5-1 and TRBJ2-6; possibly TRBD2 for D (5 bases). CDR1 and CDR2 (germline): SGHRS, YFSETQ. V dropped 3 bases and J dropped 4 bases, with 14 bases sitting between them. The CDR3 length is 16 residues. The CDR3 spells CASSSGLSGGANVLTF. Here the CDR3 DNA reads TGCGCCAGCAGCTCGGGTCTTTCGGGAGGGGCCAACGTCCTGACTTTC.

The chain has TRBV18 and TRBJ2-7; 8 nucleotides match TRBD2. The CDR3 is made up of 15 amino acids. V was clipped by 2 bases and J by 5 bases; unmatched bases: 8. CDR1 is KGHSH, CDR2 LQKENI, per germline. CDR3 protein: CASSPTATSEDEQYF. DNA for the CDR3: TGTGCCAGCTCACCAACCGCGACTAGCGAGGACGAGCAGTACTTC.

The chain employs TRBV11-2 and TRBJ2-3; perhaps TRBD2 as D (7 bases). Germline V CDR1 and CDR2: SGHAT, FQNNGV. The CDR3 sequence is 17 residues long. V lost 0 bases to trimming and J lost 0 bases, with 13 bases between them. DNA of the CDR3: TGTGCCAGCAGCTTAGATCTTGCGGGGGCTAGCACAGATACGCAGTATTTT. The encoded protein is CASSLDLAGASTDTQYF.

The CDR3 sequence: CASNKKGGGTDTQYF. The CDR3 bases are TGTGCCAGCAACAAAAAAGGCGGGGGCACAGATACGCAGTATTTT. This chain connects TRBV7-9 to TRBJ2-3, with TRBD2 as a possible D gene (6 bases). V lost 7 bases and J lost 1, with 15 bases in between. Germline loops: CDR1 SEHNR, CDR2 FQNEAQ (reference sequence). CDR3 length equals 15 residues.

This chain joins TRBV19 and TRBJ2-3; 7 bases line up with TRBD1. V lost 6 bases and J lost 2; bases outside the gene matches: 5. This CDR3 comprises 14 residues. Germline values: CDR1 LNHDA, CDR2 SQIVND (reference sequence). Here the CDR3 DNA reads TGTGCCAGTAGGGCAGGGGGATTCACAGATACGCAGTATTTT. Its protein product is CASRAGGFTDTQYF.

In this sample, this clone turned up a few times. The chain joins TRBV29-1 to TRBJ1-6; perhaps TRBD1 as D (5 bases). Germline-derived CDR1 and CDR2 are SQVTM and ANQGSEA. This CDR3 region has 12 residues. Written as DNA, the CDR3 is TGCAGAAAGTCAGGGTATCACGCACCCCTCCACTTT. Protein sequence: CRKSGYHAPLHF.

The V and J genes are TRBV7-8 and TRBJ2-1; 7 bases match TRBD2. The junction had 4 bases not matched to a gene; V was cut back by 5 bases and J by 0 bases. CDR3 length equals 15 residues. CDR1 is SGHVS, CDR2 FQNEAQ, per germline. CDR3 in amino acids: CASSPASGSYNEQFF. CDR3 sequence (DNA): TGTGCCAGCAGCCCGGCTAGCGGCTCCTACAATGAGCAGTTCTTC.

The genes are TRBV6-5 and TRBJ2-5, with D perhaps matching TRBD2 (5 bases). V was trimmed by 4 bases and J by 7 bases, leaving 10 bases between them. The CDR3 has 12 residues. Germline V gene sequence: CDR1 MNHEY, CDR2 SVGAGI. CDR3 sequence: CASSSPAGTQYF. CDR3 in DNA: TGTGCCAGCAGTTCCCCCGCGGGGACCCAGTACTTC.

The chain is built from TRBV5-4 and TRBJ2-3; maybe TRBD2 (6 bases). Trimming took 4 bases from V and 1 from J, leaving 13 bases between them. There are 15 residues in the CDR3. The germline V gene has CDR1 SGHNT and CDR2 YYREEE (reference sequence). CDR3 region: CASSPLTGGTDTQYF. The CDR3 DNA reads TGTGCCAGCAGCCCCCTGACGGGAGGCACAGATACGCAGTATTTT.

This chain uses TRBV5-1 with TRBJ2-1; 9 bases match TRBD2. Germline loops: CDR1 SGHRS, CDR2 YFSETQ. This CDR3 spans 14 amino acids. V was pared by 4 bases and J by 4 bases, with 3 bases of the junction left unmatched. The CDR3 region has the DNA TGCGCCAGCAGCATAGCGGGGGAATACAATGAGCAGTTCTTC. This translates into CASSIAGEYNEQFF.

A note on this clone: The sample carries other DNA sequences with the same CDR3. The genes are TRBV11-2 and TRBJ2-7; D may be TRBD2 (5 bases). This CDR3 region has 15 residues. Deletions cut 0 bases from V and 2 bases from J, with 11 bases between. CDR1 SGHAT and CDR2 FQNNGV come from the germline V gene. CDR3 residues: CASSLEGGGTYEQYF. The CDR3 DNA follows: TGTGCCAGCAGCTTAGAAGGAGGCGGAACCTACGAGCAGTACTTC. Using reference TRBV11-2 and TRBJ2-7 for the parts outside the CDR3, the full variable domain is EAGVAQSPRYKIIEKRQSVAFWCNPISGHATLYWYQQILGQGPKLLIQFQNNGVVDDSQLPKDRFSAERLKGVDSTLKIQPAKLEDSAVYLCASSLEGGGTYEQYFGPGTRLTVT.

V gene TRBV5-5 combines with J gene TRBJ2-7, with D possibly matching TRBD1 (6 bases). The germline CDR1 and CDR2 sequences are SGHKS and YYEKEE (reference sequence). Trimming pared 1 base from V and 2 bases from J, leaving 7 bases between. This CDR3 spans 13 amino acids. The CDR3 bases are TGTGCCAGCAGCTTGAGGGACACCTACGAGCAGTACTTC. It codes for CASSLRDTYEQYF.

The V and J genes are TRBV11-3 and TRBJ2-7; D not certain. The V and J ends lost 2 bases and 3 bases respectively, with 5 bases between them. CDR1 and CDR2 (germline): SGHNT, YENEEA. The length of the CDR3 is 12 residues. The CDR3 bases are TGTGCCAGCAGCTTAAACAGCTACGAGCAGTACTTC. Protein sequence: CASSLNSYEQYF.

The chain recombines TRBV13 with TRBJ1-1; D unclear. V shed 7 bases and J shed 4 bases, with 16 bases lying between them. CDR1 and CDR2 (germline): PRHDT, FYEKMQ (reference sequence). This CDR3 is 14 amino acids long. CDR3 nucleotides: TGTGCCAGCACTATTGGGCTCACGAGCACTGAAGCTTTCTTT. This codes for CASTIGLTSTEAFF.